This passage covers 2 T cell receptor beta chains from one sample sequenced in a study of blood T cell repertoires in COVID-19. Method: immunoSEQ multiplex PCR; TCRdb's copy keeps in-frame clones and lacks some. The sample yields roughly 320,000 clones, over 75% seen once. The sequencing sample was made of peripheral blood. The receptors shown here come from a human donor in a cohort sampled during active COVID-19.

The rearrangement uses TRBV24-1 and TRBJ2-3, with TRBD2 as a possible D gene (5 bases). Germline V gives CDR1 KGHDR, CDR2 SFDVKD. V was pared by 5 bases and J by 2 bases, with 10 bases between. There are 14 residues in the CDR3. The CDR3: CATSASSSTDTQYF. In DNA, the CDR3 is TGTGCCACCAGTGCTAGCTCCTCCACAGATACGCAGTATTTT.

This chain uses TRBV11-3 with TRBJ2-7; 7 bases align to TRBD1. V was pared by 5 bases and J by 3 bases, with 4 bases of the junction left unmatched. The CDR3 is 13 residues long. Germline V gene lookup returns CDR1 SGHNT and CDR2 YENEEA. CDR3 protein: CASSPGTDYEQYF. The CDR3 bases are TGTGCCAGCAGCCCAGGGACAGACTACGAGCAGTACTTC.